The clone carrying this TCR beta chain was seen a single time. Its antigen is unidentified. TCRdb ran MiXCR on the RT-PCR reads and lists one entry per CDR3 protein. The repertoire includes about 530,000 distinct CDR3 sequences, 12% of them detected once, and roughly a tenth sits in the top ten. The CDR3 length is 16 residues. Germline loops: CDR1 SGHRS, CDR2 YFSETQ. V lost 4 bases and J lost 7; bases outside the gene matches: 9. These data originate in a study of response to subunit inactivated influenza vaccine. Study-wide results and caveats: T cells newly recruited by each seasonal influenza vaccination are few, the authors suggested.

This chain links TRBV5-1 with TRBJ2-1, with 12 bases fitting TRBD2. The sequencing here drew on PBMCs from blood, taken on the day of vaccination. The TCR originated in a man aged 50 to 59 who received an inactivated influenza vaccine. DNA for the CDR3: TGCGCCAGCAGCCCGGGTACTAGCGGGGGGCTGAATGAGCAGTTCTTC. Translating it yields CASSPGTSGGLNEQFF.